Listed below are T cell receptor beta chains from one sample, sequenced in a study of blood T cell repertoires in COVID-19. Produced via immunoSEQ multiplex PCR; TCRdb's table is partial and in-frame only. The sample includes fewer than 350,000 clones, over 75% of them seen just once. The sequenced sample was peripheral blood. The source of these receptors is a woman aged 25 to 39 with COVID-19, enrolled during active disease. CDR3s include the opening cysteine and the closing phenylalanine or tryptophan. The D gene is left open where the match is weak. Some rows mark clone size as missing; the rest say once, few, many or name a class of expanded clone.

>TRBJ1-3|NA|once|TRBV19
TGTGCCAGTAGTATGTTCTGGACAAACTCTGGAAACACCATATATTTT
CASSMFWTNSGNTIYF
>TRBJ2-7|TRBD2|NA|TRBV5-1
TGCGCCAGCAGCTCGGGACTAGCGGGAGGGAGCTCCTACGAGCAGTACTTC
CASSSGLAGGSSYEQYF
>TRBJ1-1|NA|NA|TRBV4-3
TGCGCCAGCAGCCAAGATGAGAGCTGGGGAGGCACTGAAGCTTTCTTT
CASSQDESWGGTEAFF
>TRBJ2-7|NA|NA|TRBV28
TGTGCCAGCAGTTTGCCCGGGGACTACGAGCAGTACTTC
CASSLPGDYEQYF
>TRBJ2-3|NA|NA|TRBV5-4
TGTGCCAGCAGCTTGGGGTCAGGGATGACAGATACGCAGTATTTT
CASSLGSGMTDTQYF
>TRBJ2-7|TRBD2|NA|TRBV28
TGTGCCGTGAGCGGGGATTCGGCCTACGAGCAGTACTTC
CAVSGDSAYEQYF
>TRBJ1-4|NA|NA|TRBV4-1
TGCGCCAGCAGCCAAGGGATTAAGGGGCTGGGTGAAAAACTGTTTTTT
CASSQGIKGLGEKLFF
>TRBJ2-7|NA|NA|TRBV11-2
TGTGCCAGCAGCTTAGGGCAGGGGAGAAGGGCGGTATACTTC
CASSLGQGRRAVYF
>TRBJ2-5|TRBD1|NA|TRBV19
TGTGCCAGTAGTCACGGGACAGGGGAAGAGACCCAGTACTTC
CASSHGTGEETQYF
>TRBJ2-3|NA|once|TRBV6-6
TGTGCCAGCAGAGAACAAGGGACTCTAGATACGCAGTATTTT
CASREQGTLDTQYF
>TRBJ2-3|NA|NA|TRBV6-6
TGTGCCAGCAGTTACAGGCAGGGTAGGGCAGATACGCAGTATTTT
CASSYRQGRADTQYF
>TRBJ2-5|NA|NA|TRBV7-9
TGTGCCAGCAGCTTAGTTCCCAACCAAGAGACCCAGTACTTC
CASSLVPNQETQYF
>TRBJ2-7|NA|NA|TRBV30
TGTGCCTGGAGTCGGCTGGGGACTCGCTACGAGCAGTACTTC
CAWSRLGTRYEQYF
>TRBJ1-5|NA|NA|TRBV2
TGTGCCAGCAGCGCTGCCAGGGGAAATCAGCCCCAGCATTTT
CASSAARGNQPQHF
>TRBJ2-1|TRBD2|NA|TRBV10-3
TGTGCCATCAGTGGACTAGCGGGAGGGCCAGGGAATGAGCAGTTCTTC
CAISGLAGGPGNEQFF
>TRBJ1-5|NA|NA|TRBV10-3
TGTGCCACCGGGAGAGGCAATCAGCCCCAGCATTTT
CATGRGNQPQHF
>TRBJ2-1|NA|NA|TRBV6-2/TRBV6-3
TGTGCCAGCAGTTACGCTAGCAGAAATGAGCAGTTCTTC
CASSYASRNEQFF
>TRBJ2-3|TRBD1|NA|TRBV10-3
TGTGCCATCCAAGGCAGGGGGTATGGAGATACGCAGTATTTT
CAIQGRGYGDTQYF
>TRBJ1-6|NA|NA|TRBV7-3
TGTGCCAGCAGCCCAACGGGGACAAATAATTCACCCCTCCACTTT
CASSPTGTNNSPLHF
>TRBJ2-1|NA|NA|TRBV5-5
TGTGCCAGCAGCCCCTCCCTATGGTCCTACAATGAGCAGTTCTTC
CASSPSLWSYNEQFF
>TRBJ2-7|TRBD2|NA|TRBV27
TGTGCCAGCAGTTTGTCCGGGACTAGCGGGAGGATTTACGAGCAGTACTTC
CASSLSGTSGRIYEQYF
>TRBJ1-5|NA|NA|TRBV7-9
TGTGCCAGCAGCTTAGGGGGGCAAGGGCAGCCCCAGCATTTT
CASSLGGQGQPQHF
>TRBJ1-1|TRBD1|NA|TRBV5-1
TGCGCCAGCAGCCCGGGGACAGCCAATGAAGCTTTCTTT
CASSPGTANEAFF
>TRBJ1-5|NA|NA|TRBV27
TGTGCCAGCAGTCCTACAGGGTTGCAGCCCCAGCATTTT
CASSPTGLQPQHF
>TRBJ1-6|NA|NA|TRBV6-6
TGTGCCAGCAGTCGAATCACGGACACGTATTTTAATTCACCCCTCCACTTT
CASSRITDTYFNSPLHF
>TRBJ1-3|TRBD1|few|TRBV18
TGTGCCAGCTCACCCGGTCTCGGGACAGGGCTCGGAAACACCATATATTTT
CASSPGLGTGLGNTIYF
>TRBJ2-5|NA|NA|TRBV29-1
TGCAGCGTTGAAGTGGCCGGGTTAGAGACCCAGTACTTC
CSVEVAGLETQYF
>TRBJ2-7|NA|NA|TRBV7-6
TGTGCCAGCAGCTTAAGGGGGGGGCAGGGGCACTCCTACGAGCAGTACTTC
CASSLRGGQGHSYEQYF
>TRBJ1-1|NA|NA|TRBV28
TGTGCCAGCAGTTTTGCGGGGTGGTTGGCTTTCTTT
CASSFAGWLAFF
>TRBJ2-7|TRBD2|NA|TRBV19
TGTGCCAGTAGTCCGAACTTACTAGCGGGAATGTCCTACGAGCAGTACTTC
CASSPNLLAGMSYEQYF
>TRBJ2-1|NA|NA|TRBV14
TGTGCCAGCAGCCCGCGGGACTACAATGAGCAGTTCTTC
CASSPRDYNEQFF
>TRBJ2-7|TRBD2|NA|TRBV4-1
TGCGCCAATCTGTCCGGGGGGTGGACTGTACACTCCTACGAGCAGTACTTC
CANLSGGWTVHSYEQYF
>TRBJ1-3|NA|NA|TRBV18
TGTGCCAGCTCACCGGACCCCGGGGTAGGAAACACCATATATTTT
CASSPDPGVGNTIYF
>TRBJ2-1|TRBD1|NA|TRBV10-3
TGTGCCATCACCTGGGGACAGGAGGCGAGTGAGCAGTTCTTC
CAITWGQEASEQFF
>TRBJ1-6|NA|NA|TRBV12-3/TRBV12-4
TGTGCCAGCAGTTTAGCGGGGAGATCACCCCTCCACTTT
CASSLAGRSPLHF
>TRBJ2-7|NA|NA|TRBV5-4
TGTGCCAGCAGCTACTTTGACAGGATCTACGAGCAGTACTTC
CASSYFDRIYEQYF
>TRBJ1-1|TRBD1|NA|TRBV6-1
TGTGCCAGCAGTGAATTTATCCAGGGGGCCGGCACTGAAGCTTTCTTT
CASSEFIQGAGTEAFF
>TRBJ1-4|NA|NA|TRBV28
TGTGCCAGCAGTCTGATCCAGGGCGCAAATGAAAAACTGTTTTTT
CASSLIQGANEKLFF
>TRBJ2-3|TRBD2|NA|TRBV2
TGTGCCAGCAGTGAGGGACTAGCGGGAGGGCCGGCGGATACGCAGTATTTT
CASSEGLAGGPADTQYF
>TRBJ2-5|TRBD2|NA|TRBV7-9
TGTGCCAGCAGATTAGAGGCGGGAGGCTATTTACAAGAGACCCAGTACTTC
CASRLEAGGYLQETQYF
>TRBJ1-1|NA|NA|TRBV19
TGTGCCAGTAGTAGAGGGCGGACTGAAGCTTTCTTT
CASSRGRTEAFF
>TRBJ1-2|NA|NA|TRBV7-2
TGTGCCAGCAGCTCCCAACGGGGCTATGGCTACACCTTC
CASSSQRGYGYTF
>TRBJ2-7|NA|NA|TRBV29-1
TGCAGCGTTATTCTCCGGGACAAGAACTACGAGCAGTACTTC
CSVILRDKNYEQYF
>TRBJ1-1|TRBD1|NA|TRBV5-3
TGTGCCAGAAGCCCAACAGGGGCGAGAGGGAATGAAGCTTTCTTT
CARSPTGARGNEAFF
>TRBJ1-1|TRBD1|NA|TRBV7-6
TGTGCCAGCAGCTTGGGGACAGGGGTTGAGACTGAAGCTTTCTTT
CASSLGTGVETEAFF
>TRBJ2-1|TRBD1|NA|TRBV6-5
TGTGCCAGCAGTTCGGACAGGGATGGATCCTACAATGAGCAGTTCTTC
CASSSDRDGSYNEQFF